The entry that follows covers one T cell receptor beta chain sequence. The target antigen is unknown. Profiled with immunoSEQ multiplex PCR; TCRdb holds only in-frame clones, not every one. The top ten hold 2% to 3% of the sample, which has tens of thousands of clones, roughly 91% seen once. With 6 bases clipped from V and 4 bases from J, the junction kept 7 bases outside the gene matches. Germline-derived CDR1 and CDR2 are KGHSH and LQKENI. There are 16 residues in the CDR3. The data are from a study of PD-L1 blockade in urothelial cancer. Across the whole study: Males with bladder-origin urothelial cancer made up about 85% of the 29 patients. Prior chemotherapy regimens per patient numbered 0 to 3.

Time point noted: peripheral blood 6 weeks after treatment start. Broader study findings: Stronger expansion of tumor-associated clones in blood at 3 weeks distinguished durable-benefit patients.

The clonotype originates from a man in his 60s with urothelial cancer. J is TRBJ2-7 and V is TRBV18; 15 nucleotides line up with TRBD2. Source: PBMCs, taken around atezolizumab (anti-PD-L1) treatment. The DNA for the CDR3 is TGTGCCAGCTCCCCCCAGGGGACTAGCGGGAGGTACGAGCAGTACTTC. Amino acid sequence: CASSPQGTSGRYEQYF.